These T cell receptor beta chains were read from a single sample in a study of shared clonotypes between healthy human individuals. Libraries were prepared by immunoSEQ multiplex PCR; TCRdb keeps only in-frame clonotypes and omits some of them. The sample contains almost 700,000 clones, just over 90% of which appear only once. Sequencing used naive CD8+ T cells sorted from blood. These receptors all stem from a man aged 25 to 40 in good health. Both conserved end residues are part of each CDR3. D genes are given only for firm matches. Clone size is shown for a subset of rows, as once, few, many or a class of expanded clone.

>TRBJ2-2|NA|NA|TRBV11-3
CASSGGETVDTGELFF
TGTGCCAGCAGCGGAGGGGAGACGGTCGACACCGGGGAGCTGTTTTTT
>TRBJ2-3|NA|NA|TRBV18
CASSGTATSRSTDTQYF
TGTGCCAGCTCCGGGACAGCGACTAGCCGAAGCACAGATACGCAGTATTTT
>TRBJ2-1|NA|NA|TRBV7-8
CASSASTGEQFF
TGTGCCAGCAGCGCGTCGACCGGTGAGCAGTTCTTC
>TRBJ2-3|NA|NA|TRBV7-9
CASSVLGGSRTDTQYF
TGTGCCAGCAGCGTTCTCGGGGGCTCTCGCACAGATACGCAGTATTTT
>TRBJ2-7|NA|NA|TRBV5-6
CASSTTRGGSHEQYF
TGTGCCAGCAGCACCACCAGGGGGGGCTCCCACGAGCAGTACTTC
>TRBJ2-7|few|NA|TRBV9
CASSVEAQAGEQYF
TGTGCCAGCAGCGTAGAGGCGCAGGCGGGGGAGCAGTACTTC
>TRBJ2-7|once|TRBD2|TRBV11-3
CASSRGGAWALYEQYF
TGTGCCAGCAGCCGGGGGGGGGCCTGGGCCCTCTACGAGCAGTACTTC
>TRBJ1-3|NA|TRBD1|TRBV15
CATSRSRDSSGNTIYF
TGTGCCACCAGCAGATCACGGGACAGCTCTGGAAACACCATATATTTT
>TRBJ2-2|NA|NA|TRBV7-9
CASSLVLGSFTGELFF
TGTGCCAGCAGCTTAGTTCTCGGGAGTTTCACCGGGGAGCTGTTTTTT
>TRBJ2-2|NA|NA|TRBV10-1
CASSDGAGLANTGELFF
TGCGCCAGCAGTGATGGGGCGGGCCTCGCGAACACCGGGGAGCTGTTTTTT
>TRBJ2-3|NA|NA|TRBV7-2
CASSLGVASTDTQYF
TGTGCCAGCAGCTTAGGGGTTGCTAGCACAGATACGCAGTATTTT
>TRBJ2-5|NA|TRBD2|TRBV2
CASREGLASRETQYF
TGTGCCAGCAGAGAGGGACTAGCTAGTCGAGAGACCCAGTACTTC
>TRBJ2-1|few|TRBD2|TRBV7-9
CASSLVAGGPNEQFF
TGTGCCAGCAGCTTAGTAGCGGGAGGGCCGAATGAGCAGTTCTTC
>TRBJ2-7|NA|NA|TRBV4-1
CASSQHRDSGVEQYF
TGCGCCAGCAGCCAACATCGGGATAGCGGCGTCGAGCAGTACTTC
>TRBJ1-2|NA|NA|TRBV4-1
CASSQELGTNYGYTF
TGCGCCAGCAGCCAAGAGCTGGGTACTAACTATGGCTACACCTTC
>TRBJ2-2|NA|NA|TRBV11-2
CASSFGAELFF
TGTGCCAGCAGCTTTGGTGCGGAGCTGTTTTTT
>TRBJ1-1|once|NA|TRBV20-1
CSARQNSEAFF
TGCAGTGCTAGGCAAAACAGTGAAGCTTTCTTT
>TRBJ1-5|NA|NA|TRBV27
CASSLQGVSNQPQHF
TGTGCCAGCAGTCTACAGGGTGTGAGCAATCAGCCCCAGCATTTT
>TRBJ2-7|NA|TRBD1|TRBV7-9
CASSNSGGYHEQYF
TGTGCCAGCAGCAATTCAGGGGGTTACCACGAGCAGTACTTC
>TRBJ1-1|NA|NA|TRBV6-6
CASVGKLGTEAFF
TGTGCCAGCGTTGGGAAATTGGGCACTGAAGCTTTCTTT
>TRBJ2-7|NA|TRBD1|TRBV4-2
CASSWAGDSFPYEQYF
TGTGCCAGCAGCTGGGCCGGGGACAGCTTCCCCTACGAGCAGTACTTC
>TRBJ1-2|NA|TRBD1|TRBV5-8
CASSRDRVVGTF
TGTGCCAGCAGTAGGGACAGAGTGGTGGGCACCTTC
>TRBJ2-3|many|TRBD2|TRBV5-1
CASSLSGRTTDTQYF
TGCGCCAGCAGCTTAAGCGGGAGGACCACAGATACGCAGTATTTT
>TRBJ2-1|NA|TRBD1|TRBV9
CASSGTGDTFPLDEQFF
TGTGCCAGCAGCGGGACAGGGGACACCTTCCCCCTCGATGAGCAGTTCTTC